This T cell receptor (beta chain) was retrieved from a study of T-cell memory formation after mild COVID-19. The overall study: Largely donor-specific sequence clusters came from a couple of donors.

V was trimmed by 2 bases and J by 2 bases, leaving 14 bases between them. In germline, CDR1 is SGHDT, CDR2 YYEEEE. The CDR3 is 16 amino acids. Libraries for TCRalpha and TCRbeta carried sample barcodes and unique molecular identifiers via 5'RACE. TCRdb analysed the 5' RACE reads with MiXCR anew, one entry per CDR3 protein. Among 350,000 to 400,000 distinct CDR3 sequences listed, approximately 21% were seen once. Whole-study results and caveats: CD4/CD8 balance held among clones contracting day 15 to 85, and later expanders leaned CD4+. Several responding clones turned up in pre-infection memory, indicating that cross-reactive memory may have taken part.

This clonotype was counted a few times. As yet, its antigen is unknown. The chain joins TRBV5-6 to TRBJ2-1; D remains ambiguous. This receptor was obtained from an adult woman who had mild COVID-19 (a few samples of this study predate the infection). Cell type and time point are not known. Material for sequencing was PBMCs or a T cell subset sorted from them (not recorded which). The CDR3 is CASSLSRPTTYNEQFF. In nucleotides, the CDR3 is TGTGCCAGCAGCTTAAGTAGACCGACCACCTACAATGAGCAGTTCTTC. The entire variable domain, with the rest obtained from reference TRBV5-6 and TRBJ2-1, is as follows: DAGVTQSPTHLIKTRGQQVTLRCSPKSGHDTVSWYQQALGQGPQFIFQYYEEEERQRGNFPDRFSGHQFPNYSSELNVNALLLGDSALYLCASSLSRPTTYNEQFFGPGTRLTVL.